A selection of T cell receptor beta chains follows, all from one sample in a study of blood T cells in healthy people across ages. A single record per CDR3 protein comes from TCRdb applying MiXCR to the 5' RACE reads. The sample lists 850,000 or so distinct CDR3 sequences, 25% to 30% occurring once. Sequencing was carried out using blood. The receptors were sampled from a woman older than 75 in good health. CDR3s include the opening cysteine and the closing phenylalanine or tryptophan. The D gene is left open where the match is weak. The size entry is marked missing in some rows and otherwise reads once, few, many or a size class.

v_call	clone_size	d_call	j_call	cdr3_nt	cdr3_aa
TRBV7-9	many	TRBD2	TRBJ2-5	TGTGCCAGCAGCTCCGGTTCGGGGGGGGGCCAAGAAGAGACCCAGTACTTC	CASSSGSGGGQEETQYF
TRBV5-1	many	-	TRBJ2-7	TGCGCCAGCAGCCTGGCGGAGCCCCCCTACGAGCAGTACTTC	CASSLAEPPYEQYF
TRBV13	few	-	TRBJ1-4	TGTGCCAGCAGCTTAGGACAGGGCACTAATGAAAAACTGTTTTTT	CASSLGQGTNEKLFF
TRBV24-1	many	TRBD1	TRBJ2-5	TGTGCCACCAGTGATTCCGGGACAGGGCACCAAGAGACCCAGTACTTC	CATSDSGTGHQETQYF
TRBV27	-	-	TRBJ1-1	TGTGCCAGCAGCCCCCTGGACGCCCCGGCGACGTACACTGAAGCTTTCTTT	CASSPLDAPATYTEAFF
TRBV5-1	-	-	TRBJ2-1	TGCGCCAGCAGCTTGTTTACTAGCTCCAATGAGCAGTTCTTC	CASSLFTSSNEQFF
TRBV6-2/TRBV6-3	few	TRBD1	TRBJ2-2	TGTGCCACCAAGGACAGGGGAAGCACCGGGGAGCTGTTTTTT	CATKDRGSTGELFF
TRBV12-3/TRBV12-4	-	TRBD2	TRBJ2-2	TGTGCCAGCAGTCCTTCCGGACTAGCGGGGCGCACCGGGGAGCTGTTTTTT	CASSPSGLAGRTGELFF
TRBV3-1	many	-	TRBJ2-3	TGTGCCAGCAGCTCACCCCCCGCCCCGGGACATGATCTAAGCACAGATACGCAGTATTTT	CASSSPPAPGHDLSTDTQYF
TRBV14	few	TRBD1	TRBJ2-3	TGTGCCAGCAGCCGGGACAGGGAAGATACGCAGTATTTT	CASSRDREDTQYF
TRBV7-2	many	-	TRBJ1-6	TGTGCCAGCAGGTCACAGTGGGGATCCCTCCACTTT	CASRSQWGSLHF
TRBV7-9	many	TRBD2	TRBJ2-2	TGTGCCAGCAGCTATGGAAGCGGGGGGAACACCGGGGAGCTGTTTTTT	CASSYGSGGNTGELFF
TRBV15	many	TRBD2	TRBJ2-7	TGTGCCACCAGCAGCGGGACTAGCGGGGGATTCGACGAGCAGTACTTC	CATSSGTSGGFDEQYF
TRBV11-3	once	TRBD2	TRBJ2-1	TGTGCCAGCAGCTTCCGAAGTAGCGGGGGGTTGTGGCGGTTCTTC	CASSFRSSGGLWRFF
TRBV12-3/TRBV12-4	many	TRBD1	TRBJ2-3	TGTGCCAGCAGCCTCGACAGGGCGCCCACAGATACGCAGTATTTT	CASSLDRAPTDTQYF
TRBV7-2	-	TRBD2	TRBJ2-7	TGTGCCAGCAGCTTAGAACGAGCGGGGGGCGGGAATGAGCAGTACTTC	CASSLERAGGGNEQYF
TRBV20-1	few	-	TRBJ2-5	TGCAGTGCTACGCCAACAGGGGAGACCCAGTACTTC	CSATPTGETQYF
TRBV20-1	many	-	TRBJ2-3	TGCAGTGCTCGGTTGACTGGAGATACGCAGTATTTT	CSARLTGDTQYF
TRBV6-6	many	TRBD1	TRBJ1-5	TGTGCCAGCAGTACGCGGACAGGGGGCCAGCCCCAGCATTTT	CASSTRTGGQPQHF
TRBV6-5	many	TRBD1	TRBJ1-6	TGTGCCACACGGAGGGACAGCTATAATTCACCCCTCCACTTT	CATRRDSYNSPLHF
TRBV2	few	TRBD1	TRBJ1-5	TGTGCCAGCAGTGAAGGGGACAGGGGAGCACTTCAGCCCCAGCATTTT	CASSEGDRGALQPQHF
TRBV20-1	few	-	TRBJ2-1	TGCAGTGCTAGGAAAACCGGGACAATCAACAATGAGCAGTTCTTC	CSARKTGTINNEQFF
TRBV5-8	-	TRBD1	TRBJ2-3	TGTGCCAGCAGCCGAGGGACAGGGGCGACAGATACGCAGTATTTT	CASSRGTGATDTQYF
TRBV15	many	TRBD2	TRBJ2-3	TGTGCCGCACGGACTAGCGGGGAGAGCACAGATACGCAGTATTTT	CAARTSGESTDTQYF
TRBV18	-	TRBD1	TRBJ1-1	TGTGCCAGCTCAGATCGACAGGGGGCCTCTGAAGCTTTCTTT	CASSDRQGASEAFF
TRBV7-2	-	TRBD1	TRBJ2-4	TGTGCCAGCAGCTTATTTGAGGATGGACAGGGCAAAAACATTCAGTACTTC	CASSLFEDGQGKNIQYF
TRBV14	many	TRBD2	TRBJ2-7	TGTGCCAGCAGCCAATGGATAGCGGGGGGGATTTACGAGCAGTACTTC	CASSQWIAGGIYEQYF
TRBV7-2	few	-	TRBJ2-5	TGTGCCAGCAGCGTGGCCCGAGGGGGGGAGACCCAGTACTTC	CASSVARGGETQYF
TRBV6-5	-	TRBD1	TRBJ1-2	TGTGCCAGCAGCCCTGGGACAGGGGTAAACATGGATGGCTACACCTTC	CASSPGTGVNMDGYTF
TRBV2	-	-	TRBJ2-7	TGTGCCAGCAGAGAAAGGTCTAGCGAGCAGTACTTC	CASRERSSEQYF
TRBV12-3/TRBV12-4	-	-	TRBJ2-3	TGTGCCAGCTCGGCTTGGGGGGGCGTTAGCACAGATACGCAGTATTTT	CASSAWGGVSTDTQYF
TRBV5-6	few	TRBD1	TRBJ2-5	TGTGCCAGCAGCGCAGGGATCCCAGGGGGTGAGCAGTACTTC	CASSAGIPGGEQYF
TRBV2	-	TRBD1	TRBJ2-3	TGTGCCAGCAGTGAAAGAAGGACAGGGGCAGATACGCAGTATTTT	CASSERRTGADTQYF
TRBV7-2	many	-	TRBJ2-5	TGTGCCAGCAGCTTAGGGGGGGCTAAAGAGACCCAGTACTTC	CASSLGGAKETQYF
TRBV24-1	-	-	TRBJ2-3	TGTGCCACCAGTGCCGAGGGAGCTACAGATACGCAGTATTTT	CATSAEGATDTQYF
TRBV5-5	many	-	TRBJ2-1	TGTGCCAGCAGCTTAGAGATCAGCTCCTACAATGAGCAGTTCTTC	CASSLEISSYNEQFF
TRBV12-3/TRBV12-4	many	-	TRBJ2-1	TGTGCCAGCAGTTTTCTGGGGGGCCGTTACAATGAGCAGTTCTTC	CASSFLGGRYNEQFF
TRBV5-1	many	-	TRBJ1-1	TGCGCCAGCAGCTTGGCCTGGGACACTGAAGCTTTCTTT	CASSLAWDTEAFF
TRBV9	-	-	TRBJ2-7	TGTGCCAGTAGCGCGCTTCCCGGGCCCTCCTACGAGCAGTACTTC	CASSALPGPSYEQYF
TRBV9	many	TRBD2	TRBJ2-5	TGTGCCAGCCCCGAGGCTAGCGGGGCGCAAGAGACCCAGTACTTC	CASPEASGAQETQYF
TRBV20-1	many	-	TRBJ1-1	TGCAGTGCTAGAGATCTCCGGAGGAACACTGAAGCTTTCTTT	CSARDLRRNTEAFF
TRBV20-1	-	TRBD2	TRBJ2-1	TGCAGTGCTGCCCACGGGAGGGCCCACAATGAGCAGTTCTTC	CSAAHGRAHNEQFF
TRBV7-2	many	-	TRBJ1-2	TGTGCCAGCAGCTTAGAAGGACCTTCTAACTATGGCTACACCTTC	CASSLEGPSNYGYTF
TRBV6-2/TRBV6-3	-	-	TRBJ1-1	TGTGCCAGCAGCCACGACGGCAACACTGAAGCTTTCTTT	CASSHDGNTEAFF
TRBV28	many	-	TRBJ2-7	TGTGCCAGCAGTCCCCCCGCCAGACCCTCCTACGAGCAGTACTTC	CASSPPARPSYEQYF
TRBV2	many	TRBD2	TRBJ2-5	TGTGCCAGCAGAGTTAGACTAGCGGGGGGGGAGACCCAGTACTTC	CASRVRLAGGETQYF
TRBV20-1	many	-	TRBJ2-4	TGCAGTGCTCTCGGGACCCCAAAACAGGGAAACATTCAGTACTTC	CSALGTPKQGNIQYF
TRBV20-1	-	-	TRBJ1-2	TGCAGTGCTATGAGGGGTAACAATGGCTACACCTTC	CSAMRGNNGYTF
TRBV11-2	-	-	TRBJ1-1	TGTGCCAGCAGCCGGGACATGAACACTGAAGCTTTCTTT	CASSRDMNTEAFF
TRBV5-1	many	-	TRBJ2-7	TGCGCCAGCAGCGACCTAAAAGTGGAGAGCTACGAGCAGTACTTC	CASSDLKVESYEQYF
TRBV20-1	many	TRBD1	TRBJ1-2	TGCAGTGCTAGGGGGACAGGGTATGGCTACACCTTC	CSARGTGYGYTF
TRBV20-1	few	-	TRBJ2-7	TGCGGTGCTAGGGACCCCCGGTCCCCCTCCTACGAGCAGTACTTC	CGARDPRSPSYEQYF
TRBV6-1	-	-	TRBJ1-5	TGTGCCAGCGCTGACCCTCTCCGGTCCAGGTTCAATCAGCCCCAGCATTTT	CASADPLRSRFNQPQHF